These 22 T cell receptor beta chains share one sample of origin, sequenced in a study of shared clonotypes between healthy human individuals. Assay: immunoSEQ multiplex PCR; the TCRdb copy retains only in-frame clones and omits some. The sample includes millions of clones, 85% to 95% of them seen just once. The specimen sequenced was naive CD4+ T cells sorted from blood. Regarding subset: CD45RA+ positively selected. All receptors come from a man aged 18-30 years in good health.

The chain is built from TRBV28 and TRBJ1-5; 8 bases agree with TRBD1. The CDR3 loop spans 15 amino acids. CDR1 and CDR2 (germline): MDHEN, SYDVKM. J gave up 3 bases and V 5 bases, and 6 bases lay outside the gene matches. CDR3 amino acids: CASSPPDRANQPQHF. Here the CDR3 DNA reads TGTGCCAGCAGTCCCCCGGACAGGGCCAATCAGCCCCAGCATTTT.

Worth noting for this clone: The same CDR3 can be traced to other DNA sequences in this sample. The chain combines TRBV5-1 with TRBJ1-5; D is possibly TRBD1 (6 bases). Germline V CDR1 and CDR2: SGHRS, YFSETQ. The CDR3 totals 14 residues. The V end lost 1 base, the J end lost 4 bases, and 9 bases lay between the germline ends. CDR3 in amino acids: CASSLSGVNQPQHF. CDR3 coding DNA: TGCGCCAGCAGCTTGTCAGGGGTTAATCAGCCCCAGCATTTT.

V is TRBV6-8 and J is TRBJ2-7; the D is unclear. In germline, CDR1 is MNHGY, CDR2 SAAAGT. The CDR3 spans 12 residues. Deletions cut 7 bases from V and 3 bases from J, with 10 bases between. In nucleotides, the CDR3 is TGTGCCAGCATTTTGACGGGCTACGAGCAGTACTTC. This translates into CASILTGYEQYF.

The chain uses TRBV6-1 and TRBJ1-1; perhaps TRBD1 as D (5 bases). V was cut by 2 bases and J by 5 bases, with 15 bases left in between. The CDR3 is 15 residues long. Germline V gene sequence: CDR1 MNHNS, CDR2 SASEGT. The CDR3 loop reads CASSERSSGWTEAFF. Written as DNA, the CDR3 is TGTGCCAGCAGTGAAAGGTCGTCAGGGTGGACTGAAGCTTTCTTT.

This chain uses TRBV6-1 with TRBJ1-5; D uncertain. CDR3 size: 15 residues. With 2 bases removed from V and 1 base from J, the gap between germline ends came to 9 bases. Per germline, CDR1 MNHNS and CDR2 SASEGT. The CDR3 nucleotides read TGTGCCAGCAGTGAAAGTGGAACAAGCAATCAGCCCCAGCATTTT. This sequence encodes CASSESGTSNQPQHF.

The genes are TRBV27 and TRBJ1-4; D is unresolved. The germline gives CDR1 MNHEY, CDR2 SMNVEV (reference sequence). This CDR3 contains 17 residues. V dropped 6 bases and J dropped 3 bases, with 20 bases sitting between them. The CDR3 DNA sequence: TGTGCCAGCAGAACCACCGGGTCTCTCAATGCTAATGAAAAACTGTTTTTT. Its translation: CASRTTGSLNANEKLFF. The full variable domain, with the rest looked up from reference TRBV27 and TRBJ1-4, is EAQVTQNPRYLITVTGKKLTVTCSQNMNHEYMSWYRQDPGLGLRQIYYSMNVEVTDKGDVPEGYKVSRKEKRNFPLILESPSPNQTSLYFCASRTTGSLNANEKLFFGSGTQLSVL.

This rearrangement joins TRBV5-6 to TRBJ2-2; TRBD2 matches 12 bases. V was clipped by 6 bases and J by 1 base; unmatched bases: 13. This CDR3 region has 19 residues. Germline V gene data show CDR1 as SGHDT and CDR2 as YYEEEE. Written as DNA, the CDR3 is TGTGCCAGCACCGGGACTAGCGGGCCCTTCCGCAGGAACACCGGGGAGCTGTTTTTT. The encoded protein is CASTGTSGPFRRNTGELFF. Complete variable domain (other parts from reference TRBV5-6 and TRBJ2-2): DAGVTQSPTHLIKTRGQQVTLRCSPKSGHDTVSWYQQALGQGPQFIFQYYEEEERQRGNFPDRFSGHQFPNYSSELNVNALLLGDSALYLCASTGTSGPFRRNTGELFFGEGSRLTVL.

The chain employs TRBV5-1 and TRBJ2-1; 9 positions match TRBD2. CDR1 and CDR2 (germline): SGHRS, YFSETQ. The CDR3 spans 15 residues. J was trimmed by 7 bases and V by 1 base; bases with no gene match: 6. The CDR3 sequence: CASSLFLAGENEQFF. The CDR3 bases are TGCGCCAGCAGCTTGTTTTTAGCGGGGGAAAATGAGCAGTTCTTC. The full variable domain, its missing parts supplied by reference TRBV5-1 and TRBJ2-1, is KAGVTQTPRYLIKTRGQQVTLSCSPISGHRSVSWYQQTPGQGLQFLFEYFSETQRNKGNFPGRFSGRQFSNSRSEMNVSTLELGDSALYLCASSLFLAGENEQFFGPGTRLTVL.

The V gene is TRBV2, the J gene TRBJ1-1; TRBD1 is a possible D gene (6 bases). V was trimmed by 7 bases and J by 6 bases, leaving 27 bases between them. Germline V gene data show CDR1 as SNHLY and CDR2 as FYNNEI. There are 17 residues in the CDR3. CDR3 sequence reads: CASNTPGGTTGLPEAFF. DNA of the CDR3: TGTGCCAGCAATACTCCCGGTGGTACTACAGGGTTGCCTGAAGCTTTCTTT.

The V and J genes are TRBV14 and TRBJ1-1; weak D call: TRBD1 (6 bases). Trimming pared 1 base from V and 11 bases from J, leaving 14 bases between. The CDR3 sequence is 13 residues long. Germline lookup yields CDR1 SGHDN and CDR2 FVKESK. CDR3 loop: CASSQGGGNQAFF. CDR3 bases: TGTGCCAGCAGCCAAGGTGGGGGCAATCAGGCTTTCTTT.

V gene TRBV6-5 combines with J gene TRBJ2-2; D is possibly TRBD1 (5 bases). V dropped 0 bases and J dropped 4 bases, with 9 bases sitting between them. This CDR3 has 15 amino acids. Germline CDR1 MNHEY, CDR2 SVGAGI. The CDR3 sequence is CASSYSTAATGELFF. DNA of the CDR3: TGTGCCAGCAGTTACTCGACAGCCGCCACCGGGGAGCTGTTTTTT.

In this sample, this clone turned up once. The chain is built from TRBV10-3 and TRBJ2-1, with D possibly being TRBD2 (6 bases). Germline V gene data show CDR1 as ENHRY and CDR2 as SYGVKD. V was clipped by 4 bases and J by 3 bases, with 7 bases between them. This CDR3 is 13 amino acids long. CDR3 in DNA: TGTGCCATCAGTGGGGACTTCTACAATGAGCAGTTCTTC. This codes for CAISGDFYNEQFF.

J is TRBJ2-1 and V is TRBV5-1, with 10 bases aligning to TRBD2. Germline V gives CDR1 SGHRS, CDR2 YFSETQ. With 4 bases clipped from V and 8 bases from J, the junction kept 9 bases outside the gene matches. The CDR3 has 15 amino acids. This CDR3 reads CASSQPSGSGDEQFF. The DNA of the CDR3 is TGCGCCAGCAGCCAACCTAGCGGGAGTGGCGATGAGCAGTTCTTC.

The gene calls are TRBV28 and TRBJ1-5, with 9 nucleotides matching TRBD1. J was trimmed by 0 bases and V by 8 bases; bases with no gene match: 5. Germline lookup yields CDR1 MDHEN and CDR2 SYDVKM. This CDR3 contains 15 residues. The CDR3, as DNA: TGTGCCAGCCAGGGGACAGGGATTAGCAATCAGCCCCAGCATTTT. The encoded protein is CASQGTGISNQPQHF.

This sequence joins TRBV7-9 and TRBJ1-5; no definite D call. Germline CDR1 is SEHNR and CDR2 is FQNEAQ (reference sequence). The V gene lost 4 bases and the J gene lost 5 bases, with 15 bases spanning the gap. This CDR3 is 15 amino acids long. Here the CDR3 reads CASSSLGSRDQPQHF. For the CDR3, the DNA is TGTGCCAGCAGCTCCTTGGGGAGTCGGGATCAGCCCCAGCATTTT.

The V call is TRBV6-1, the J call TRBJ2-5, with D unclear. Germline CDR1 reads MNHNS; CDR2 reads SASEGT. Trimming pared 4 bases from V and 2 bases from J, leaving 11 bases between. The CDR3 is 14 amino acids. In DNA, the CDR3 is TGTGCCAGCAGTGGAGGCTGGGTACAAGAGACCCAGTACTTC. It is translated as CASSGGWVQETQYF.

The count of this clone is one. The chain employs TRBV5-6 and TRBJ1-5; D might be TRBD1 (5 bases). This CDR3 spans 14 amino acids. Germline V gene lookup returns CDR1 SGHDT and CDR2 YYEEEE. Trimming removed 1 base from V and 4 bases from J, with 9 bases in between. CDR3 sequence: CASSLQGPNQPQHF. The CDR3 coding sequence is TGTGCCAGCAGCTTGCAGGGACCTAATCAGCCCCAGCATTTT.

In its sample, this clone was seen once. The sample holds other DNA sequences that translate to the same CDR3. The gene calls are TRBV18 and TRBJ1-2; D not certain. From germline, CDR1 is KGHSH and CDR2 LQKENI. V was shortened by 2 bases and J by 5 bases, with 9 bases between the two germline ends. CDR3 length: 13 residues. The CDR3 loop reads CASSPERSYGYTF. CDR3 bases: TGTGCCAGCTCACCAGAAAGGTCGTATGGCTACACCTTC.

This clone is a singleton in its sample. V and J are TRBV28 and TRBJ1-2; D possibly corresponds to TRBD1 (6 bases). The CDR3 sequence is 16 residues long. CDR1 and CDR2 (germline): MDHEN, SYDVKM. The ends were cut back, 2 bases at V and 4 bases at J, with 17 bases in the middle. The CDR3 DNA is TGTGCCAGCAGTTTAAAAGCCCCGGGGGCGGGCTATGGCTACACCTTC. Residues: CASSLKAPGAGYGYTF.

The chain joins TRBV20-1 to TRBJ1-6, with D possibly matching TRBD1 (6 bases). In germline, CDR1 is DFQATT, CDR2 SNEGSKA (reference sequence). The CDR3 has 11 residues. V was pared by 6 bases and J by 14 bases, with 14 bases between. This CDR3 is CSARGPGSLHF. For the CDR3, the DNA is TGCAGTGCCAGGGGACCCGGATCCCTCCACTTT.

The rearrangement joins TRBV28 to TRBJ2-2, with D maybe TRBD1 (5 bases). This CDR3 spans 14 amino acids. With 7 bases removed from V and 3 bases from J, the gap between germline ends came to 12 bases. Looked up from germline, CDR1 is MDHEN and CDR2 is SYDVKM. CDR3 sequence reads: CASTIRVYTGELFF. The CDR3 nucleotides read TGTGCCAGCACCATCAGGGTCTACACCGGGGAGCTGTTTTTT. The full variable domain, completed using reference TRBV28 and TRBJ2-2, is DVKVTQSSRYLVKRTGEKVFLECVQDMDHENMFWYRQDPGLGLRLIYFSYDVKMKEKGDIPEGYSVSREKKERFSLILESASTNQTSMYLCASTIRVYTGELFFGEGSRLTVL.

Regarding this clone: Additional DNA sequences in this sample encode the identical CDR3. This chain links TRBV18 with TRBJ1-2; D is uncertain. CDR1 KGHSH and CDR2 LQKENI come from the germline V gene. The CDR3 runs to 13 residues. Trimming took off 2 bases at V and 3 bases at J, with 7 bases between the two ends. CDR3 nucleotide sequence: TGTGCCAGCTCACCAAACCGGGACTATGGCTACACCTTC. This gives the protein CASSPNRDYGYTF.